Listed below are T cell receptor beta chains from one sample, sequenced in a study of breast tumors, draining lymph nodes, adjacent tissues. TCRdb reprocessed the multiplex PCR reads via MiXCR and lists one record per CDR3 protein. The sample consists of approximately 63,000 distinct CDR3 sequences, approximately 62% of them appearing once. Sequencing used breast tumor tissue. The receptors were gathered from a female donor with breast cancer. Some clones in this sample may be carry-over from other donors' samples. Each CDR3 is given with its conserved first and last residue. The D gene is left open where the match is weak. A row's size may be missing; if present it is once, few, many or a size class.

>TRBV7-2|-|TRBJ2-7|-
TGTGCCAGCAGCTTAGTCCCTTACAGCTGGGAGCAGTACTTC
CASSLVPYSWEQYF
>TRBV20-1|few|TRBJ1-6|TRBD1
TGCAGTGCCACCGGGACAGGAGCCAATTCACCCCTCCACTTT
CSATGTGANSPLHF
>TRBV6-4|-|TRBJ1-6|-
-
CASSTGATNEKLFFGSNSPLHF
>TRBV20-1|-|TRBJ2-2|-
TGCAGTGCTAGAGATCAAGGGGAGCTGTTTTTT
CSARDQGELFF
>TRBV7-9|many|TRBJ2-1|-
TGTGCCAGCAGCCAGGACAACTACAATGAGCAGTTCTTC
CASSQDNYNEQFF
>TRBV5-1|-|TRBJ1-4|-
TGCGCCAGCAGCTTGGCTGGGACTGGAAGTACTGAAAAACTGTTTTTT
CASSLAGTGSTEKLFF
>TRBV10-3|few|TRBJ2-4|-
TGTGCCATCAGTGAGGGACAGAGAAAAAACATTCAGTACTTC
CAISEGQRKNIQYF
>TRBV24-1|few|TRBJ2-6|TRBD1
TGTGCCACCCCCCAATCGACAGGGGGAAACTCTGGGGCCAACGTCCTGACTTTC
CATPQSTGGNSGANVLTF
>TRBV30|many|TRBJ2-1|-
TGTGCCTGGAGTCCCCGCCATGAGCAGTTCTTC
CAWSPRHEQFF
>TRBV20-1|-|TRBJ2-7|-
TGCAGTGCCCGGGGGCGGGTTTCCTACGAGCAGTACTTC
CSARGRVSYEQYF
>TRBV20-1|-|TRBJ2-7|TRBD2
TGCAGTGCTAGAATGCGGGGGAACTACGAGCAGTACTTC
CSARMRGNYEQYF
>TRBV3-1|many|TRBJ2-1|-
TGTGCCAGCAGCCCGTACCCCCGTAGTGAGCAGTTCTTC
CASSPYPRSEQFF
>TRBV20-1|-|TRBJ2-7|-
TGCAGTGCTAGACTGAGCTACGAGCAGTACTTC
CSARLSYEQYF
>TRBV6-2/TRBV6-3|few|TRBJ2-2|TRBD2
TGTGCCAGCAGCCACCCCGGGAGGGTGACCGGGGAGCTGTTTTTT
CASSHPGRVTGELFF
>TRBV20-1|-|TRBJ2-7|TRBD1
TGCAGTGCGGCTGGGGACAGGGGGCTACCCTACGAGCAGTACTTC
CSAAGDRGLPYEQYF
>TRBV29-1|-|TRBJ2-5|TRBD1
TGCAGCGTTCCAGGGGGCCCCGTCAAGCGAGAGACCCAGTACTTC
CSVPGGPVKRETQYF
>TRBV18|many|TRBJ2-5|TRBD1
TGTGCCAGCTCACCAGGACAGGGGGGAGAGACCCAGTACTTC
CASSPGQGGETQYF
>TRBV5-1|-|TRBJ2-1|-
TGCGCCAGCAGCTTGGCGGGCGGGACACCATACAATGAGCAGTTCTTC
CASSLAGGTPYNEQFF
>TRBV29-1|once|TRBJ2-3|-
TGCAGCGTTGCCACCAGTGATTCGACCCAGGGTACGCAGTATTTT
CSVATSDSTQGTQYF
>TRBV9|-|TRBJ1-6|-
TGTGCCAGCAGCGTAGGGGTATGGGACTCACCCCTCCCCTTT
CASSVGVWDSPLPF
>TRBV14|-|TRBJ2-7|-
TGTGCCAGCAGCCAGAAATACGAGCAGTACTTC
CASSQKYEQYF
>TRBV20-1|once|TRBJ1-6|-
TGCAGTGCATTGCGACTAGCGGGTTATTCACCCCTCCACTTT
CSALRLAGYSPLHF
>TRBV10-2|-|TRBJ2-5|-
TGTGCCAGCAGCCAGACCGGGACCCTCCAAGAGACCCAGTACTTC
CASSQTGTLQETQYF
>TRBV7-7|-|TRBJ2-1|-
TGTGCCAGCAGCTTCCGGCGGAGCTCCTACAATGAGCAGTTCTTC
CASSFRRSSYNEQFF
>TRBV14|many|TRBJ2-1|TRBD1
TGTGCCAGCAGAGATACCGGGACAGGGGGGAATGAGCAGTTCTTC
CASRDTGTGGNEQFF
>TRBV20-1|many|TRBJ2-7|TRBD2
TGCAGTGCCATACCGACTAGCGGGAGTAGGTACGAGCAGTACTTC
CSAIPTSGSRYEQYF
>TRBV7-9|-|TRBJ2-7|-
TGTGCCAGCAGCTCCCGGGACTCCCCATACGAGCAGTACTTC
CASSSRDSPYEQYF
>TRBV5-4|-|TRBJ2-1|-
TGTGCCAGCAGCTCCCCCGGGACCGATGAGCAGTTCTTC
CASSSPGTDEQFF
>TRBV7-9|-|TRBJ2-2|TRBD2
TGTGCCAGCAGCCACATCGGCGGGGGGGCGAACACCGGGGAGCTGTTTTTT
CASSHIGGGANTGELFF
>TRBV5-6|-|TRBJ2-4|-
TGTGCCAGCAGCTTCGGACTGGGAGTAGCCAAAAACATTCAGTACTTC
CASSFGLGVAKNIQYF
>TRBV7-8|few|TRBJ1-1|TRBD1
TGTGCCAGCAGCCCGCAAGCCCGACAGGGGGCGAACACTGAAGCTTTCTTT
CASSPQARQGANTEAFF
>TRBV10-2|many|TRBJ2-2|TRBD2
TGCGCCAGCAGTGAGTCGAGCGGGAGGAGGTACACCGGGGAGCTGTTTTTT
CASSESSGRRYTGELFF
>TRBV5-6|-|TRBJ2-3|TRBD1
TGTGCCAGCAGCAGGGACAGAACAGATACGCAGTATTTT
CASSRDRTDTQYF
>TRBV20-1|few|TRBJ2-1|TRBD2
TGCAGTGCTAGAGATCGTCCGGGAGGGGGGGACAACTACAATGAGCAGTTCTTC
CSARDRPGGGDNYNEQFF
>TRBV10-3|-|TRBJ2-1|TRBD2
TGTGCCATCAGTGGGACTAGCGGGAGGTTATACAATGAGCAGTTCTTC
CAISGTSGRLYNEQFF
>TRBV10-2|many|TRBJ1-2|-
TGCGCCAGCAGCGTGGGGCTGGGGACCGCCTTTAACTATGGCTACACCTTC
CASSVGLGTAFNYGYTF
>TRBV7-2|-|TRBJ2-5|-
TGTGCCAGCAGCTCCCGGGCAGCTGGGGCCCTGTACCAAGAGACCCAGTACTTC
CASSSRAAGALYQETQYF
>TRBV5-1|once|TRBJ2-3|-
TGCGCCAGCAGGAATCAACCTGGAGATACGCAGTATTTT
CASRNQPGDTQYF
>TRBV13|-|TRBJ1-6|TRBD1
TGTGCCAGCAGCTTAGTTTCCGGGACAGGGGGATCACCCCTCCACTTT
CASSLVSGTGGSPLHF
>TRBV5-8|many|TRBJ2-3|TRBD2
TGTGCCAGCAGCCCGGTGGGCGGGAGGGCCGGGACAGATACGCAGTATTTT
CASSPVGGRAGTDTQYF
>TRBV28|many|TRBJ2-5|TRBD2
TGTGCCAGCAGTTTGGGGGGGACCCCCCGAGAGACCCAGTACTTC
CASSLGGTPRETQYF
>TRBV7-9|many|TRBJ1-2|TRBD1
TGTGCCAGCAGCTTCACGGACAGGGGAGAGGGCTACACCTTC
CASSFTDRGEGYTF
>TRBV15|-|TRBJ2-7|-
TGTGCCACCAGCAGCTTAGCCGGGGGCCCCTACGAGCAGTACTTC
CATSSLAGGPYEQYF
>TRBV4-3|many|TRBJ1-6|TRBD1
TGCGCCAGCAGCCGCACCGGGACAGTTGATTCACCCCTCCACTTT
CASSRTGTVDSPLHF
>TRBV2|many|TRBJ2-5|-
TGTGCCAGCAGTGAACGGGGGAACAGAGAGACCCAGTACTTC
CASSERGNRETQYF
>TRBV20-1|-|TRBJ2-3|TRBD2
TGCAGTGCTAATTTAGCGGGGGGGCCTTACAATGAGCAGTATTTT
CSANLAGGPYNEQYF
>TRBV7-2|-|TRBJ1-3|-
TGTGCCAGCAGCTTAGTAGGGGGGATTGGGCCTGGAAACACCATATATTTT
CASSLVGGIGPGNTIYF
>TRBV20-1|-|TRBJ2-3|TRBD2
TGCAGTCCTCTAGCGGGAGTGGACCCCACAGATACGCAGTATTTT
CSPLAGVDPTDTQYF
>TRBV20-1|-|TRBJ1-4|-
TGCAGTCGCGGGAGTTCCCGGGGCAAACTGTTTTTT
CSRGSSRGKLFF
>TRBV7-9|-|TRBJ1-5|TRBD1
TGTGCCAGCAGCTTCCGGACAGGGGATCAGCCCCAGCATTTT
CASSFRTGDQPQHF
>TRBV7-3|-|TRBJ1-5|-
TGTGCCAGCAGCCACGGGCCGCAGCATTTT
CASSHGPQHF
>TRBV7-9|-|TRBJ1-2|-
TGTGCCAGCAGCTTAGCGTCGGTGACACGCTACACCTTC
CASSLASVTRYTF
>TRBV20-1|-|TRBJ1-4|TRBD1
TGCAGTGCTAGAGGGGACAGGGGTCTGGGCGAAAAACTGTTTTTT
CSARGDRGLGEKLFF